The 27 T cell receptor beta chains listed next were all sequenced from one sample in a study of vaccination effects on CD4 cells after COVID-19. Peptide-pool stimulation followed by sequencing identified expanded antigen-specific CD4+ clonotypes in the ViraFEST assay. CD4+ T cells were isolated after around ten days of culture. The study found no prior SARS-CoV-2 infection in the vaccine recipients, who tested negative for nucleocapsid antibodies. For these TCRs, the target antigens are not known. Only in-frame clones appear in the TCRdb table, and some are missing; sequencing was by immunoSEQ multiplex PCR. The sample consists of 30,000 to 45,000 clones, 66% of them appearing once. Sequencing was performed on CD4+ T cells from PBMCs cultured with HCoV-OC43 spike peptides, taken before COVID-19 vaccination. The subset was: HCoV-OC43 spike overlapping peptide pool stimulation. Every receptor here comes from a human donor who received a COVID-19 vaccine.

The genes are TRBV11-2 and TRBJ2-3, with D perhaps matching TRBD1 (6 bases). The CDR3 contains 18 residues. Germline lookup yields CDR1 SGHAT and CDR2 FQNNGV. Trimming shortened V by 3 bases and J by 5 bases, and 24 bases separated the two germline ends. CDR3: CASSFPTSGFGTLDTQYF. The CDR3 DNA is TGTGCCAGCAGCTTCCCGACTTCGGGCTTCGGGACACTAGATACGCAGTATTTT.

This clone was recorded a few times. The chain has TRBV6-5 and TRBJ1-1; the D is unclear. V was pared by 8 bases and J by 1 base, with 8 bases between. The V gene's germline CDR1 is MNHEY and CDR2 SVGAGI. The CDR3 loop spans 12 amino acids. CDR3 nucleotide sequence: TGTGCCAGCTGGCGCAGGAACACTGAAGCTTTCTTT. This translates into CASWRRNTEAFF.

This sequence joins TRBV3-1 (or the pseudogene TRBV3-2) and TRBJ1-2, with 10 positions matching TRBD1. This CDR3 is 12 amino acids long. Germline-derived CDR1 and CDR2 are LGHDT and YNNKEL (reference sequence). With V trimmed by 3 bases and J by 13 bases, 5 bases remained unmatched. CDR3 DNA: TGTGCCAGCAGCCAGGGGGACAGGGGCATCACCTTC. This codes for CASSQGDRGITF.

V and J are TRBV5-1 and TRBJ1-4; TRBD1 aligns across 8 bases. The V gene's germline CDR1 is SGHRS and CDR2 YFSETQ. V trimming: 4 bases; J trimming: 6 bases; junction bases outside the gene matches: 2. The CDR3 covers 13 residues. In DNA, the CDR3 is TGCGCCAGCAGCCAGACAGGGGATGAAAAACTGTTTTTT. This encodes CASSQTGDEKLFF.

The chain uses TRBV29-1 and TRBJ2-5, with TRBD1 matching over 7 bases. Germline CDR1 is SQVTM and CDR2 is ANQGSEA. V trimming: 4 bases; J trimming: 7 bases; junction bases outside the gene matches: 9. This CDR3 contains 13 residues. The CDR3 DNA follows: TGCAGCGTTGTGATGACAGGGACGGGGACCCAGTACTTC. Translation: CSVVMTGTGTQYF.

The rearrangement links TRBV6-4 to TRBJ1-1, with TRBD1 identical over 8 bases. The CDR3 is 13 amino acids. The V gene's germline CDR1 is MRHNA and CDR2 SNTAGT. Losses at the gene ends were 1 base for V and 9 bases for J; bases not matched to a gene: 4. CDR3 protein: CASSDYDRGKAFF. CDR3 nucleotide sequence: TGTGCCAGCAGTGACTACGACAGGGGAAAAGCTTTCTTT.

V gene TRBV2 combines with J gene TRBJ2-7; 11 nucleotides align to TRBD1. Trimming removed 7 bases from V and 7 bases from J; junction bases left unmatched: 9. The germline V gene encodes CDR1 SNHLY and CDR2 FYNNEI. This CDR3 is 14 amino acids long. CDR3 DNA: TGTGCCAGCAAGATGGGACAGGGGGTAGGGGAGCAGTACTTC. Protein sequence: CASKMGQGVGEQYF.

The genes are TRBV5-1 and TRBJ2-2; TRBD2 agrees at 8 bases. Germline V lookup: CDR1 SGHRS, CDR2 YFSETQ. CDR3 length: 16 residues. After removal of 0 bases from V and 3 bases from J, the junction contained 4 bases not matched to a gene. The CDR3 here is CASSLAGGADTGELFF. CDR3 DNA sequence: TGCGCCAGCAGCTTGGCGGGGGGGGCCGACACCGGGGAGCTGTTTTTT. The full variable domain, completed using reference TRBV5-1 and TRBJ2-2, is KAGVTQTPRYLIKTRGQQVTLSCSPISGHRSVSWYQQTPGQGLQFLFEYFSETQRNKGNFPGRFSGRQFSNSRSEMNVSTLELGDSALYLCASSLAGGADTGELFFGEGSRLTVL.

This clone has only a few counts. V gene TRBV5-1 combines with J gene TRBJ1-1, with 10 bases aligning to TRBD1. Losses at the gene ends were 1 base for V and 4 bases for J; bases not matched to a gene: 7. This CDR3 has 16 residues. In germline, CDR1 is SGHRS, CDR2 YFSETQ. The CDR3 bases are TGCGCCAGCAGCTTGATATCGGGACAGGGGACCACTGAAGCTTTCTTT. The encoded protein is CASSLISGQGTTEAFF.

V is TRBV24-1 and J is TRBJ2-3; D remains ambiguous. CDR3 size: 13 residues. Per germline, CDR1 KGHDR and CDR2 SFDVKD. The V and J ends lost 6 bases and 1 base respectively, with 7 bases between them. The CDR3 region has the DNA TGTGCCACCAGTATTTCAGGCACAGATACGCAGTATTTT. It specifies CATSISGTDTQYF.

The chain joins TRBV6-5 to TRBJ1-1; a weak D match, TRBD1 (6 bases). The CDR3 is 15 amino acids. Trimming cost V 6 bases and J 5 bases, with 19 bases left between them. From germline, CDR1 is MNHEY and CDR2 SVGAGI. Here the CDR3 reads CASRRDPTRGTEAFF. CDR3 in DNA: TGTGCCAGCAGAAGGGATCCTACGAGGGGGACTGAAGCTTTCTTT.

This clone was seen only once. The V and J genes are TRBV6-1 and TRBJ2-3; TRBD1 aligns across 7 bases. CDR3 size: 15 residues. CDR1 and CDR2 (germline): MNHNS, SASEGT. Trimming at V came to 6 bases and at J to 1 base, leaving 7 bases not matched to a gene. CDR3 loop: CASRSHDRGTDTQYF. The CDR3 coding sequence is TGTGCCAGCAGGAGTCACGACAGGGGCACAGATACGCAGTATTTT.

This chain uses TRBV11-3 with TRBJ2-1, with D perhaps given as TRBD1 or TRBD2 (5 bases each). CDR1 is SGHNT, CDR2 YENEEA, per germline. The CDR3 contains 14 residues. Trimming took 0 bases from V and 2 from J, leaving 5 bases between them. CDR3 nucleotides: TGTGCCAGCAGCTTAGAGGGACCCTACAATGAGCAGTTCTTC. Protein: CASSLEGPYNEQFF.

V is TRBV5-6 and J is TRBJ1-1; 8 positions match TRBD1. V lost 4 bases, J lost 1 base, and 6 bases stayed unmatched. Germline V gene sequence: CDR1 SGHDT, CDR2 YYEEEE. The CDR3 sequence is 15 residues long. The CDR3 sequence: CASSLGQGGNTEAFF. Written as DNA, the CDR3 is TGTGCCAGCAGCCTAGGACAGGGAGGGAACACTGAAGCTTTCTTT.

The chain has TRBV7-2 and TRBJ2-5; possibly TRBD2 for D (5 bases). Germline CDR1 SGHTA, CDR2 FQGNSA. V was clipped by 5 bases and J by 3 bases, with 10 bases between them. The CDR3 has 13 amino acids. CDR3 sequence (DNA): TGTGCCAGCAGCAGATCCGGGGAAGAGACCCAGTACTTC. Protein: CASSRSGEETQYF.

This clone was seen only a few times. The CDR3 DNA sequence: TGTGCCAGCAGCCCTGGACAGGGGCGATCGGCCGGAGAAAAACTGTTTTTT. Its protein is CASSPGQGRSAGEKLFF. The gene calls are TRBV6-2 or TRBV6-3 and TRBJ1-4; 9 bases agree with TRBD1. With V trimmed by 6 bases and J by 8 bases, 16 bases remained unmatched. The CDR3 covers 17 residues. From germline, CDR1 is MNHEY and CDR2 SVGEGT.

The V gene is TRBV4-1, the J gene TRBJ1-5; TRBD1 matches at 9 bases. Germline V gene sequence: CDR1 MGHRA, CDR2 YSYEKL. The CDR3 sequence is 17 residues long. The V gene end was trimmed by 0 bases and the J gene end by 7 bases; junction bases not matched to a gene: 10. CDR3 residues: CASSQDGDRERWQPQHF. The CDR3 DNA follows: TGCGCCAGCAGCCAAGATGGGGACAGGGAACGGTGGCAGCCCCAGCATTTT.

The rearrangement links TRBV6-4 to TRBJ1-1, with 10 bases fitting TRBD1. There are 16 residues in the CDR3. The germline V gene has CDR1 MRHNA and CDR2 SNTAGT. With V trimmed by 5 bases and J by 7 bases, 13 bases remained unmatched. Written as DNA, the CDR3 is TGTGCCAGCAGTAAGGGTCCGGGACAGGGGAGGGTTGAAGCTTTCTTT. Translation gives CASSKGPGQGRVEAFF.

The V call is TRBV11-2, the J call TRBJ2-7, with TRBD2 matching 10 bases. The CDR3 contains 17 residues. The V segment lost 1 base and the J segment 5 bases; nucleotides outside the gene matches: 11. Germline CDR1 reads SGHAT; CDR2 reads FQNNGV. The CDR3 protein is CASSLVPSGGHRNEQYF. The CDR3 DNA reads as TGTGCCAGCAGCTTAGTTCCTAGCGGGGGCCACCGGAACGAGCAGTACTTC.

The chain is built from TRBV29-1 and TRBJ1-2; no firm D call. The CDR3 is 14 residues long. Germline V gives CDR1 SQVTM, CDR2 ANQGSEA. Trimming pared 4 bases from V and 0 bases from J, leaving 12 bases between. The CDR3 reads CSVGRPETNYGYTF. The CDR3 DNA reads TGCAGCGTTGGTCGGCCAGAAACTAACTATGGCTACACCTTC.

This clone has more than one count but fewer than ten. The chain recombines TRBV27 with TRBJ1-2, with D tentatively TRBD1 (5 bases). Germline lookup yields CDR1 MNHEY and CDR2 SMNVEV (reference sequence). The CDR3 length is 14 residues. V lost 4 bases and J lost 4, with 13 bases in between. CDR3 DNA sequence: TGTGCCAGCAGTTCTTGGGGGAACGGCTATGGCTACACCTTC. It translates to CASSSWGNGYGYTF.

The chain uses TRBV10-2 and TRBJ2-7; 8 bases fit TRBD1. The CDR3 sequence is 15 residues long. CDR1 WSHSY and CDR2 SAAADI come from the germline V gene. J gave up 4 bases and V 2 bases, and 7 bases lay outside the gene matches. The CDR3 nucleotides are TGCGCCAGCAGTGAGATAGGGACAGGAGTTTACGAGCAGTACTTC. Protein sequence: CASSEIGTGVYEQYF.

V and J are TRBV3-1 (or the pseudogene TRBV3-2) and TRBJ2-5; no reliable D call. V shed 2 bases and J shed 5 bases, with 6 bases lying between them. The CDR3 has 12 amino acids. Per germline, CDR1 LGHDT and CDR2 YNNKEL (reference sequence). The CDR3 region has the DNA TGTGCCAGCAGCCAACAGGTGGAGACCCAGTACTTC. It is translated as CASSQQVETQYF.

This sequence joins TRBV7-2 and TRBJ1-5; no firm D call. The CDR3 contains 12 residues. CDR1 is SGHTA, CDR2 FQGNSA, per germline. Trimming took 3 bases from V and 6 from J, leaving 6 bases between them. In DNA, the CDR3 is TGTGCCAGCAGCTTTTCGGGTCAGCCCCAGCATTTT. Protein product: CASSFSGQPQHF.

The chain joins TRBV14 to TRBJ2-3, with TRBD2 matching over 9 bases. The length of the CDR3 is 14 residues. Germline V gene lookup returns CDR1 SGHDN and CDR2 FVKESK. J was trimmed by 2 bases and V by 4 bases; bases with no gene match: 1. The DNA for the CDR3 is TGTGCCAGCAGCCGCGGGGGGGCCACAGATACGCAGTATTTT. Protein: CASSRGGATDTQYF.

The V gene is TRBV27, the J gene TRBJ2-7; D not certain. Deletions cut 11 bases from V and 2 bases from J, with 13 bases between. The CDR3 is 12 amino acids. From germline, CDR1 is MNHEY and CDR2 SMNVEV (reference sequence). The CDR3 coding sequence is TGTGCCTCCCGGGTATTCACCTACGAGCAGTACTTC. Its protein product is CASRVFTYEQYF.

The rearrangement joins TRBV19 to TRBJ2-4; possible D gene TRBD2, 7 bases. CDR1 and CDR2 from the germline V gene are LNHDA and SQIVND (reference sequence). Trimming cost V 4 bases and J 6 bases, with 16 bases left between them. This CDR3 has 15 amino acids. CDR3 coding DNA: TGTGCCAGTAGTAATACAGGGAGGGAGGCAAACATTCAGTACTTC. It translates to CASSNTGREANIQYF.